This record covers a single T cell receptor beta chain. Antigen unknown. These data are taken from a study of OX40 agonist ivuxolimab in advanced cancers. Study details: Patient treatment consisted of intravenous ivuxolimab administration every 2 weeks at 0.01 to 10 mg/kg.

The CDR3 runs 15 residues. V gave up 4 bases and J gave up 2 bases, with 15 bases separating them. The germline gives CDR1 SGHDT, CDR2 YYEEEE. General study findings and limits: Average numbers of expanded clones were greater in CD8+ T cells than in CD4+. The study observed clonal expansion of CD4+ and CD8+ blood T cells by week 6 at 0.1 to 3.0 mg/kg.

Produced via immunoSEQ multiplex PCR; TCRdb's table is partial and in-frame only. The table shows about 100,000 clones, with about nine tenths occurring only once. The starting material was CD4+ or CD8+ T cells sorted from blood, obtained in a trial of the OX40 agonist ivuxolimab. V and J are TRBV5-6 and TRBJ1-2, with a possible D match to TRBD1 (5 bases). The receptor was derived from an adult with an advanced solid tumor such as melanoma, head and neck, liver or kidney cancer. The CDR3 sequence: CASSPSGTPNYGYTF. The CDR3 region has the DNA TGTGCCAGCAGCCCTTCGGGGACGCCCAACTATGGCTACACCTTC.